This TCR beta chain was sequenced in a study of blood T cell repertoires in COVID-19. Overall study: Some COVID-19 samples were acute and others convalescent; all came from the United States, Italy and Spain. T cells, B-cell-depleted T cells, or PBMCs provided the cDNA or gDNA that served as material.

This CDR3 is 16 amino acids long. As originally analysed: Amplification of reference gene primers provided the estimated nucleated cell counts. Only in-frame clones appear in the TCRdb table, and some are missing; sequencing was by immunoSEQ multiplex PCR. V and J calls and clone size are those listed in that table; D and trimming were worked out from the DNA. The data show about 220,000 clones, roughly 85% seen once. The rearrangement links TRBV21-1 to TRBJ1-2; TRBD1 was called by the table and not checked on the DNA. TRBV21-1 is a recognized pseudogene. Sample: peripheral blood. The sequence came from a woman of 80 years or more with acute or convalescent COVID-19. This CDR3 is CASSKTLRTVNYGYTF. The CDR3 DNA reads as TGTGCCAGCAGCAAAACCCTCAGGACAGTTAACTATGGCTACACCTTC.